These T cell receptor beta chains were read from a single sample in a study of beta chain features in type 1 diabetes. Sequenced by immunoSEQ multiplex PCR; TCRdb stores in-frame clones only, minus some. In the table there are hundreds of thousands of clones, over 12% of which are singletons. Sequences were obtained from naive CD4+ T cells from blood. Every receptor here comes from a man between 18 and 29 years old with type 1 diabetes. Both conserved end residues are part of each CDR3. A D gene is named only where the DNA matches it firmly. Only part of the rows carry a size: once, few, many, or a class if the clone is expanded.

d_call | clone_size | j_call | v_call | cdr3_nt | cdr3_aa
NA | NA | TRBJ2-3 | TRBV7-3 | TGTGCCAGCAGCCCTGGAAGGGCTACAGATACGCAGTATTTT | CASSPGRATDTQYF
NA | NA | TRBJ2-7 | TRBV14 | TGTGCCAGCAGACCATCAGGAGCCTTCGGGGGCGAGCAGTACTTC | CASRPSGAFGGEQYF
TRBD1 | few | TRBJ1-1 | TRBV6-1 | TGTGCCAGCAGATTAGAGGGGGCGGCTGAAGCTTTCTTT | CASRLEGAAEAFF
NA | NA | TRBJ2-1 | TRBV5-1 | TGCGCCAGCAAGTTAGGTGGTTACAATGAGCAGTTCTTC | CASKLGGYNEQFF
NA | few | TRBJ2-3 | TRBV9 | TGTGCCAGCAGCGTAGGGAGTGGGGATACGACGCAGTATTTT | CASSVGSGDTTQYF
TRBD1 | NA | TRBJ1-5 | TRBV4-2 | TGTGCCAGCAGCCAGGACAGGGGGAAGGGTCAGCCCCAGCATTTT | CASSQDRGKGQPQHF
TRBD1 | NA | TRBJ2-3 | TRBV9 | TGTGCCAGCAGCGACGACAGGGGGCACTCCACAGATACGCAGTATTTT | CASSDDRGHSTDTQYF
TRBD1 | few | TRBJ2-1 | TRBV10-3 | TGTGCCATCAGGCCCGGGACAGAACTCAATGAGCAGTTCTTC | CAIRPGTELNEQFF
TRBD1 | few | TRBJ1-1 | TRBV29-1 | TGCAGCGTTGGAGGGACAGCGAACACTGAAGCTTTCTTT | CSVGGTANTEAFF
NA | few | TRBJ1-2 | TRBV30 | TGTGCCTGGAGCCAAAAATCAGGGGAGGTTCATGGCTACACCTTC | CAWSQKSGEVHGYTF
TRBD2 | NA | TRBJ2-7 | TRBV10-3 | TGTGCCATCAGTGAGTCGGGACTAGCGGTCTACGAGCAGTACTTC | CAISESGLAVYEQYF
NA | NA | TRBJ1-2 | TRBV28 | TGTGCCAGCAGTTTAAACAGGGAAGTGAATGGCTACACCTTC | CASSLNREVNGYTF
NA | NA | TRBJ1-3 | TRBV7-8 | TGTGCCAGCAGCTACCGGGGAAACACCATATATTTT | CASSYRGNTIYF
NA | NA | TRBJ2-5 | TRBV7-2 | TGTGCCAGCAGCTTCCAAGGAGGAGAGACCCAGTACTTC | CASSFQGGETQYF
NA | few | TRBJ2-1 | TRBV9 | TGTGCCAGCAGCGTAGATTCCTTCTACAATGAGCAGTTCTTC | CASSVDSFYNEQFF
TRBD1 | NA | TRBJ1-1 | TRBV13 | TGTGCCAGCAGCACCCGACAGGGATCGGGTGAAGCTTTCTTT | CASSTRQGSGEAFF
NA | NA | TRBJ2-2 | TRBV30 | TGTGCCTGGAGTTTCCAGGGAAAAGGGGAGCTGTTTTTT | CAWSFQGKGELFF
TRBD1 | NA | TRBJ1-2 | TRBV9 | TGTGCCAGCAGCGGAGGGACAGGGGGCGACTATGGCTACACCTTC | CASSGGTGGDYGYTF
TRBD1 | few | TRBJ1-2 | TRBV30 | TGTGCCTGGAGTTGGACAGGGCGTACTAACTATGGCTACACCTTC | CAWSWTGRTNYGYTF
NA | NA | TRBJ1-3 | TRBV18 | TGTGCCAGCTCACCAGAGGGAAACACCATATATTTT | CASSPEGNTIYF
NA | few | TRBJ2-7 | TRBV19 | TGTGCCAGTAGGAAAGGTGGCGTAGCCGGTTCCTACGAGCAGTACTTC | CASRKGGVAGSYEQYF
TRBD1 | NA | TRBJ2-1 | TRBV7-9 | TGTGCCAGCAGCTTAGCCGGGACAGGGGCCCGAGGGCAGTTCTTC | CASSLAGTGARGQFF
TRBD2 | NA | TRBJ2-5 | TRBV30 | TGTGCCTGGAGTGTGACTAGCCCGGAGACCCAGTACTTC | CAWSVTSPETQYF
NA | NA | TRBJ2-4 | TRBV4-1 | TGCGCCAGCAGCCGAAACCGCGACTCGTCCTCGACAAAAAACATTCAGTACTTC | CASSRNRDSSSTKNIQYF
TRBD2 | NA | TRBJ2-1 | TRBV27 | TGTGCCAGCAGTTTATCGAGGGCTAGCGGGAGCCGGCAGTTCTTC | CASSLSRASGSRQFF
TRBD2 | NA | TRBJ2-3 | TRBV28 | TGTGCCAGCAGACATATGCCCTACCGACTAGCGGGGGGGCCTAGCACAGATACGCAGTATTTT | CASRHMPYRLAGGPSTDTQYF
TRBD2 | few | TRBJ2-4 | TRBV30 | TGTGCCTATGCGGGGGTCGGGAACATTCAGTACTTC | CAYAGVGNIQYF
NA | few | TRBJ2-5 | TRBV11-2 | TGTGCCAGCAGCCAAAGCCCGACTGTCCAAGAGACCCAGTACTTC | CASSQSPTVQETQYF
NA | few | TRBJ1-3 | TRBV10-3 | TGTGCCATCATGGGCACCGGCGGCGGATCTGGAAACACCATATATTTT | CAIMGTGGGSGNTIYF
NA | few | TRBJ2-5 | TRBV18 | TGTGCCAGCTCACCAAGCTACCAAGAGACCCAGTACTTC | CASSPSYQETQYF
NA | few | TRBJ1-5 | TRBV5-4 | TGTGCCAGCAGCTTACCCGATCAGCCCCAGCATTTT | CASSLPDQPQHF
NA | NA | TRBJ1-5 | TRBV6-6 | TGTGCCAGCACCGGACCGAATCAGCCCCAGCATTTT | CASTGPNQPQHF